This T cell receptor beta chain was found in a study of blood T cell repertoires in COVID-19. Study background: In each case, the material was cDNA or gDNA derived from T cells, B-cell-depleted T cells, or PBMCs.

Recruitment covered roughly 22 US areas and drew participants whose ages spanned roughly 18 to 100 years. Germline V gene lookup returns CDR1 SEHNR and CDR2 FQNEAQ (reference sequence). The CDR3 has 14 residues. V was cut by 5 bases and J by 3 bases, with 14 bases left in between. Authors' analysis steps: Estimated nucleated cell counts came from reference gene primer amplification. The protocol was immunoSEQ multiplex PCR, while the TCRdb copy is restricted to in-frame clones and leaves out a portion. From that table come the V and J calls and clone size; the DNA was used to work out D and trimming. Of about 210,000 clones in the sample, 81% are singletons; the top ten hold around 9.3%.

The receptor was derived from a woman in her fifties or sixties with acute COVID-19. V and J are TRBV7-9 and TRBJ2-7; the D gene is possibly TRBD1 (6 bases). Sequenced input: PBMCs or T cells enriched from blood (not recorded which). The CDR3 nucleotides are TGTGCCAGCAGCCCAACAGGGCTCTTCTACGAGCAGTACTTC. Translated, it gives CASSPTGLFYEQYF.